A single T cell receptor (beta chain) is shown here with its context. Its antigen is not yet known. No base quality information exists; no much larger clone differs at one position. This sample was included in a study of post-analysis software for immune sequencing data (dated by TCRdb to about 2015). General notes on the study: Disease courses on record covered relapsing-remitting, secondary progressive and progressive-relapsing multiple sclerosis, though some patients had no subtype annotation. The multiple sclerosis patient repertoires were compared with around ten previously published healthy control repertoires from donors aged about 6 to 26 years. A subset of samples was prepared in parallel using single-end sample barcoding, then pooled and co-amplified after Illumina adapter ligation.

Findings and caveats that apply to the study as a whole: When samples were clustered directly using the F measure, samples prepared in the same batch co-clustered strongly, which prompted a batch-effect correction. Significantly higher frequencies in patients than in controls were found for five or six TRBV segments, including TRBV5-6, TRBV5-1 and TRBV20-1. The multiple sclerosis patient group was slightly younger than the control group. Multiple sclerosis patients had significantly lower normalized Chao1 diversity than controls, a result that suggests substantial peripheral T-cell clonal expansion.

The CDR3 sequence holds 12 residues, the cysteine and phenylalanine included. Only the CDR3 region is kept as DNA, spanning 36 bases read in frame from base 1. V gives up 4 bases and J gives up 10 bases, and the segment between their germline ends measures 13 bases. The germline V gene specifies SGHAT as CDR1 and FQNNGV as CDR2. Libraries were made using PCR. TCRdb lists the instrument as Illumina HiSeq 2500. To reduce PCR and sequencing biases, unique molecular identifiers were incorporated into the TCR beta cDNA libraries. Approximately 500,000 cDNA molecules were obtained per 1 to 10 million input T cells, so each molecule approximated one T cell. The patient libraries were prepared and sequenced with the same protocol used for the earlier healthy control dataset. Within a given batch, samples were prepared together, multiplexed and sequenced on the same HiSeq lane. In the source study's methods: Raw barcoded reads were processed with MIGEC, discarding single-read molecular identifier groups before consensus assembly and CDR3 extraction. VDJtools was used for post-analysis of the clonotype tables, with diversity normalized by down-sampling every dataset to the smallest sample size. Repertoire overlap clustering matched CDR3 amino acid but not nucleotide sequences to correct batch-related cross-sample contamination. TCRdb handled the public reads itself, with Q25 trimming in fastp and clone calling in MiXCR, and kept productive beta chains. Identical CDR3 protein sequences are pooled into one entry, listed with their most common genes and DNA. The V and J calls shown here were made by TCRdb, not taken from the authors' results. The sample data list 800,000 to 950,000 distinct CDR3 sequences, and 53% of these were observed just once. Together, the top ten hold approximately 4.4% of the sample.

To demonstrate the VDJtools post-analysis software, the study profiled TCR beta repertoires from the peripheral blood of about 13 young patients with multiple sclerosis. The multiple sclerosis patients were children and adolescents between roughly 6 and 17 years of age. The material sequenced was blood. The rearrangement joined TRBV11-2 to TRBJ1-1, with the identity of the D gene unclear. The TCR sequence derives from a girl aged 10 to 17 with multiple sclerosis. DNA sequence: TGTGCCAGCAGCTCCCGGGAACCTGGAGCTTTCTTT. This yields the protein CASSSREPGAFF.